The 2 T cell receptor beta chains presented below share a single source sample, sequenced in a study of blood T cells in healthy people across ages. Next came a second PCR, run for about 6 to 12 cycles, which used a sample-barcoded 5' primer along with a J-beta primer mix. MiXCR, run by TCRdb on the 5' RACE reads, gives a single entry per CDR3 protein. The table lists hundreds of thousands of distinct CDR3 sequences, over 45% of them singletons. The source material was blood. Receptors originate from a woman in her fifties or sixties in good health.

Concerning this clonotype itself: This clone may be a read error of a much larger clone one base away. V is TRBV11-2 and J is TRBJ1-2; D might be TRBD1 (6 bases). V was pared by 5 bases and J by 3 bases, with 13 bases between. The CDR3 totals 14 residues. Germline loops: CDR1 SGHAT, CDR2 FQNNGV. This CDR3 reads CASSPGAGHYGYTF. The CDR3 nucleotides read TGTGCCAGCAGCCCAGGGGCAGGGCACTATGGCTACACCTTC.

The chain joins TRBV3-1 to TRBJ2-5; D uncertain. The DNA end is a closer match to TRBJ2-7, so the J assignment may be wrong. Per the germline V gene, CDR1 is LGHDT and CDR2 is YNNKEL (reference sequence). The CDR3 loop spans 13 amino acids. The CDR3 nucleotides read TGTGCCAGCAGCCCTTCCGCCGGCTACGAGCAGTACTTC. It encodes CASSPSAGYEQYF.